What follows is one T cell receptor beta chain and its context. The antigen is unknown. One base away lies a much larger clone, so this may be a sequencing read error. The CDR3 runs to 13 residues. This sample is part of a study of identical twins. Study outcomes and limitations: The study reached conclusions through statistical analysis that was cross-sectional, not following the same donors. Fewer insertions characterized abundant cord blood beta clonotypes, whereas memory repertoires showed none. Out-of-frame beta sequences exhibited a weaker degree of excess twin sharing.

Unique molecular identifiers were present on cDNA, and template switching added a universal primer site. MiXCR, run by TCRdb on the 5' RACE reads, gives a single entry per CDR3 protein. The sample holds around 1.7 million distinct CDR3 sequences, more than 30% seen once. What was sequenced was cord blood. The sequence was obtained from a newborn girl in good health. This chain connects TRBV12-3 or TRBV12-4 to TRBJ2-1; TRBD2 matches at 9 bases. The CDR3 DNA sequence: TGTGCCAGCAGATTAGCGGGAGTGGAGACCCAGTTCTTC. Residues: CASRLAGVETQFF.